This T cell receptor beta chain originates from a study of CD4 T cells in relation to SARS-CoV-2 and coronaviruses. The germline V gene encodes CDR1 MNHEY and CDR2 SVGEGT. The CDR3 extends over 15 amino acids. Trimming removed 0 bases from V and 3 bases from J, with 9 bases in between. As concerns this clone: Its antigen is currently unknown.

Using immunoSEQ multiplex PCR, the repertoire was profiled, and TCRdb retains in-frame clones only, with some absent. The sample holds approximately 20,000 clones, 77% seen once. CD4+ T cells from unexposed donors were obtained before the COVID-19 pandemic (2011-2018). Isolation of CD4+ T cells took place after approximately 10 days in culture. Sequencing input: CD4+ T cells from PBMCs, cultured in vitro. The chain has TRBV6-2 or TRBV6-3 and TRBJ2-1, with D possibly being TRBD2 (6 bases). The receptor was isolated from a human donor in good health. DNA for the CDR3: TGTGCCAGCAGTTACTCGGGGACTGGCTACAATGAGCAGTTCTTC. This translates into CASSYSGTGYNEQFF.